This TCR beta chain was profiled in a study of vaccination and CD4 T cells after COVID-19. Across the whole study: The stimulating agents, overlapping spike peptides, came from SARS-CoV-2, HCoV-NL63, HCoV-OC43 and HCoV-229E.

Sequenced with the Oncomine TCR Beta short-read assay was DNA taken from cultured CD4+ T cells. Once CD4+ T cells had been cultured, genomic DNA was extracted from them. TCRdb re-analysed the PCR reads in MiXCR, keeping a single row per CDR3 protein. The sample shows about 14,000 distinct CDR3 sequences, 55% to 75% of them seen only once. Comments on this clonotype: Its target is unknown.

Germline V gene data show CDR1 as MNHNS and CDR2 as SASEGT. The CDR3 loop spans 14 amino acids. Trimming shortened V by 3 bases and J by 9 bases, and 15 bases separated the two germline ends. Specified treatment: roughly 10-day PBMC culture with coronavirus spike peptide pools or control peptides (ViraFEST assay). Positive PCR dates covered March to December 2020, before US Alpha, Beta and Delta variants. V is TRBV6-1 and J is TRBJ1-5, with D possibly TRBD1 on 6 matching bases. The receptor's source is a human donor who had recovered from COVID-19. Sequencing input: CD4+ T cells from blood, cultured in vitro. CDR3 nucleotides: TGTGCCAGCAGTGAGGGACACGGCCTTGGGCCCCAGCATTTT. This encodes CASSEGHGLGPQHF.